The entry below describes one T cell receptor beta chain. Its antigen is not known. The assay was immunoSEQ multiplex PCR, and TCRdb's table has in-frame clones only and misses some. Of some 130,000 clones in the sample, less than 90% were seen once. The CDR3 runs to 15 residues. The V gene end was trimmed by 6 bases and the J gene end by 4 bases; junction bases not matched to a gene: 10. Germline V CDR1 and CDR2: LNHDA, SQIVND (reference sequence). This specimen belongs to a study of cytomegalovirus exposure and HLA in healthy donors. Points from the study as a whole: It was confirmed in vitro that three of the CMV-associated chains were specific for CMV antigens. It was 150 or so TCR beta chains that were listed as cytomegalovirus-associated.

The gene calls are TRBV19 and TRBJ2-7; 9 nucleotides line up with TRBD1. Source material: PBMCs. The sequence was collected from a young man in good health and CMV-seronegative. Written as DNA, the CDR3 is TGTGCCAGTAGCCGTCCGGGACAGGGCTCATACGAGCAGTACTTC. Translating it yields CASSRPGQGSYEQYF.